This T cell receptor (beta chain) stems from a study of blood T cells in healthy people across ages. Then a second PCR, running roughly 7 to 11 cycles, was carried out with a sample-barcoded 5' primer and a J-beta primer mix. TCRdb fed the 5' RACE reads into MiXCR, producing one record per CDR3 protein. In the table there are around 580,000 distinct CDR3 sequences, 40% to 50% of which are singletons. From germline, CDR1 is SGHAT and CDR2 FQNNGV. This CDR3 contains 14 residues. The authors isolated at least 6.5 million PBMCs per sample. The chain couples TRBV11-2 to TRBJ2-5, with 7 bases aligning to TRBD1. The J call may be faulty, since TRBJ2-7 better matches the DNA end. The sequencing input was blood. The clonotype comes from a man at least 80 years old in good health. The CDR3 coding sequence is TGTGCCAGCAGACGGACGGGACAGTCCTACGAGCAGTACTTC. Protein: CASRRTGQSYEQYF.